Listed below are T cell receptor beta chains from one sample, sequenced in a study of blood T cell repertoires in COVID-19. Method: immunoSEQ multiplex PCR; TCRdb's copy keeps in-frame clones and lacks some. The sample holds 2,000 or so clones, 69% seen once. The source material was peripheral blood. Receptors originate from a man in his 70s with active COVID-19. The conserved cysteine and the conserved F or W are not part of the CDR3 here. A D gene is named only where the DNA matches it firmly.

ASSGQGDTGELF NA TRBJ2-2 TRBV18
ASSRGQFKTRAKNIQY TRBD1 TRBJ2-4 TRBV3-1/TRBV3-2
ASNQQGSTEAF NA TRBJ1-1 TRBV6-5
ASSPQGVSNQPQH TRBD1 TRBJ1-5 TRBV6-6
ASRPPGNTYEQY NA TRBJ2-7 TRBV5-8
ASSPTLAGEQY NA TRBJ2-7 TRBV27
ASSQAPGYGELF NA TRBJ2-2 TRBV3-1/TRBV3-2
ASSQGQAGNQPQH NA TRBJ1-5 TRBV4-2
ASSWGQGEFNEQF TRBD1 TRBJ2-1 TRBV7-9
ASSTSGGEETQY TRBD2 TRBJ2-5 TRBV5-1
ASSHFSGRDNEQF TRBD2 TRBJ2-1 TRBV6-2/TRBV6-3
ATRKPGVHEQY NA TRBJ2-7 TRBV12-3/TRBV12-4
ASSVAQGAPQEKLF TRBD1 TRBJ1-4 TRBV9
ASSSQTGRNGYT NA TRBJ1-2 TRBV5-6
ASSVSGGYSNEQF TRBD2 TRBJ2-1 TRBV9
ASSLGSTGEAF NA TRBJ1-1 TRBV7-9
SVEFPEKNYGYT NA TRBJ1-2 TRBV29-1
ASSHVTGRKTDTQY TRBD1 TRBJ2-3 TRBV4-2
ASSLDTLGPQH NA TRBJ1-5 TRBV12-3/TRBV12-4
ASSQSLNTEAF NA TRBJ1-1 TRBV7-2
ASSGGTNTGELF NA TRBJ2-2 TRBV11-3
ASSPRVAGGKNEQF TRBD2 TRBJ2-1 TRBV7-2
ASSVAGTGVFSPLH TRBD1 TRBJ1-6 TRBV5-1
ASSPNRDEAF NA TRBJ1-1 TRBV18
ASSPGTSGNADTQY TRBD2 TRBJ2-3 TRBV18
ASQGLAGNEQF TRBD2 TRBJ2-1 TRBV9
ASSYWGRGSTGELF NA TRBJ2-2 TRBV7-2
ASSYRRWYEQF NA TRBJ2-1 TRBV7-2
ASGEQGANEKLF TRBD1 TRBJ1-4 TRBV19
ASMGGTSGYEQY TRBD2 TRBJ2-7 TRBV27
ATSEWTVPEELF NA TRBJ2-2 TRBV24-1
ASSRPLEVISEAF NA TRBJ1-1 TRBV4-2
ASSSIQFTQY NA TRBJ2-3 TRBV6-2/TRBV6-3
ASSPMGQKSYEQY NA TRBJ2-7 TRBV11-2
ASSPDWTGSGNTIY TRBD1 TRBJ1-3 TRBV5-6
ASSQWGQGMDGYT TRBD1 TRBJ1-2 TRBV23-1
ASRPDTPGNTIY NA TRBJ1-3 TRBV6-5
ATSDTGDFGYT NA TRBJ1-2 TRBV24-1
ASSPPAGGFYNEQF TRBD1 TRBJ2-1 TRBV5-1
ASSLPYWTGEGTGELF TRBD1 TRBJ2-2 TRBV7-9
ASSLELGARSEQPQH NA TRBJ1-5 TRBV7-8
SSRTGSYEQY TRBD1 TRBJ2-7 TRBV29-1
ASSPRWSLVDTEAF NA TRBJ1-1 TRBV14
ASSPGANSGVYEQY NA TRBJ2-7 TRBV2
ASSLGQGEDYGYT TRBD1 TRBJ1-2 TRBV27
ASSSGSSGELF NA TRBJ2-2 TRBV6-5
ASSLEFRETQY NA TRBJ2-5 TRBV5-4
ASKLVGGETEAF NA TRBJ1-1 TRBV2
ASSQEYRRGGEKLF NA TRBJ1-4 TRBV4-2
ASSPWGGGDSEQF NA TRBJ2-1 TRBV7-9
ASSLKSNPGLAVHNEQF TRBD2 TRBJ2-1 TRBV7-3
ASSRRQTSTDTQY NA TRBJ2-3 TRBV5-4
ASSLPTSGRKGETQY TRBD2 TRBJ2-5 TRBV5-4
ASSSDRGGSDEQY TRBD1 TRBJ2-7 TRBV7-6
ASSLVGTGMQWLANEKLF TRBD1 TRBJ1-4 TRBV7-6
ASRYREGTYNEQF NA TRBJ2-1 TRBV5-5
ASSHRGQLGDGYT NA TRBJ1-2 TRBV23-1
ASSYRRGSRQDTQY NA TRBJ2-3 TRBV6-6